What follows describes a single TCR beta chain. The antigen is undetermined. The data are from a study of T cell clonotyping in hematopoietic cell transplantation. V was trimmed by 1 base and J by 4 bases, leaving 13 bases between them. CDR1 and CDR2 (germline): SGHTA, FQGNSA. The CDR3 length is 15 residues. Clones were sequenced by immunoSEQ multiplex PCR, and TCRdb holds only the in-frame ones, with some missing. The sample lists 7,500 to 9,500 clones; approximately 85% were seen once. Recipients were bled about 28 days pretransplant and at posttransplant days 30, 100, 180. Points from the study as a whole: Cells were unsorted, so CD4 and CD8 contributions were not separated. Few recipient clonotypes overlapped donors; over 95% were de novo at given depth.

The source of this sequence is a female patient aged 30 to 45 who had an allogeneic stem cell transplant, so the T cells may come from the graft donor. Some clones in this sample may be carry-over from other donors' samples. The rearrangement links TRBV7-2 to TRBJ1-2; D may be TRBD1 (6 bases). This specimen consisted of PBMCs, obtained 180 days after allogeneic stem cell transplant. CDR3 nucleotides: TGTGCCAGCAGCTTAGGGACAGCATATACCTATGGCTACACCTTC. This translates into CASSLGTAYTYGYTF.